What follows are 6 T cell receptor beta chains derived from one specimen sequenced in a study of blood T cell repertoires in COVID-19. TCRdb's table, derived via immunoSEQ multiplex PCR, lists solely in-frame clones and lacks some. The repertoire consists of roughly 330,000 clones, with 70% to 90% occurring once and the leading ten covering around 6%. The source material was PBMCs or T cells enriched from blood (not recorded which). The source of these receptors is a woman younger than 45 who had recovered from COVID-19.

The chain uses TRBV2 and TRBJ2-7, with D unclear. The CDR3 sequence is 16 residues long. Germline CDR1 reads SNHLY; CDR2 reads FYNNEI. The V gene lost 5 bases and the J gene lost 0 bases, with 17 bases spanning the gap. The CDR3 sequence: CASSRSNPVSSYEQYF. The CDR3 region has the DNA TGTGCCAGCAGTCGCTCTAATCCGGTGAGCTCCTACGAGCAGTACTTC. The full variable domain, rest sourced from reference TRBV2 and TRBJ2-7, is EPEVTQTPSHQVTQMGQEVILRCVPISNHLYFYWYRQILGQKVEFLVSFYNNEISEKSEIFDDQFSVERPDGSNFTLKIRSTKLEDSAMYFCASSRSNPVSSYEQYFGPGTRLTVT.

The V and J genes are TRBV7-2 and TRBJ1-4; D may be TRBD1 (6 bases). Trimming left V 7 bases short and J 3 bases short, with 12 bases between. The CDR3 spans 14 residues. CDR1 is SGHTA, CDR2 FQGNSA, per germline. CDR3 amino acids: CASKRQASNEKLFF. As DNA, the CDR3 is TGTGCCAGCAAAAGACAGGCTTCTAATGAAAAACTGTTTTTT.

This clone was seen more than once but under ten times. The chain uses TRBV30 and TRBJ2-4; 7 nucleotides line up with TRBD2. The CDR3 extends over 13 amino acids. With 3 bases clipped from V and 5 bases from J, the junction kept 4 bases outside the gene matches. In germline, CDR1 is GTSNPN, CDR2 SVGIG (reference sequence). CDR3 protein: CAWSPSGQNIQYF. In nucleotides, the CDR3 is TGTGCCTGGAGCCCTAGCGGACAAAACATTCAGTACTTC.

This clone occurred a few times. The chain uses TRBV6-5 and TRBJ1-4; possible D gene TRBD1, 5 bases. The CDR3 extends over 15 amino acids. From germline, CDR1 is MNHEY and CDR2 SVGAGI. V dropped 5 bases and J dropped 5 bases, with 15 bases sitting between them. CDR3 protein: CASSPLTVRNEKLFF. The CDR3 region has the DNA TGTGCCAGCAGTCCCTTGACAGTAAGGAATGAAAAACTGTTTTTT.

V is TRBV7-9 and J is TRBJ1-2; 7 bases align to TRBD1. The CDR3 is made up of 14 amino acids. The J segment lost 6 bases and the V segment lost 5 bases, leaving 9 bases of the junction unmatched. Germline V CDR1 and CDR2: SEHNR, FQNEAQ (reference sequence). CDR3 DNA sequence: TGTGCCAGCAGCCTACGGGGCAGGGGGGATGGCTACACCTTC. Translated: CASSLRGRGDGYTF.

The V gene is TRBV10-3, the J gene TRBJ1-1; D is unclear. Trimming left V 0 bases short and J 0 bases short, with 8 bases between. The CDR3 spans 15 residues. CDR1 and CDR2 (germline): ENHRY, SYGVKD. The CDR3 coding sequence is TGTGCCATCAGTGAGTCGGGCCAAATGAACACTGAAGCTTTCTTT. Encoded protein: CAISESGQMNTEAFF.